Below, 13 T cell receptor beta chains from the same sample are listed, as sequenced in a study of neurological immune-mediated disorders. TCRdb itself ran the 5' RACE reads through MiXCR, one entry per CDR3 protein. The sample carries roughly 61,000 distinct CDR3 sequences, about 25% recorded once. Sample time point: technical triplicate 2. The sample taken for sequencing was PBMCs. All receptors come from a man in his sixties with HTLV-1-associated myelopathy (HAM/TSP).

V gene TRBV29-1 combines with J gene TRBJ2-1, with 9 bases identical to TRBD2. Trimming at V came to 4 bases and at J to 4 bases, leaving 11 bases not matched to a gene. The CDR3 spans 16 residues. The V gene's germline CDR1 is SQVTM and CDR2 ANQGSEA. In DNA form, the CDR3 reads TGCAGCGTTGTCTTCCTAGCGGGGTCCCCTTACAATGAGCAGTTCTTC. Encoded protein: CSVVFLAGSPYNEQFF.

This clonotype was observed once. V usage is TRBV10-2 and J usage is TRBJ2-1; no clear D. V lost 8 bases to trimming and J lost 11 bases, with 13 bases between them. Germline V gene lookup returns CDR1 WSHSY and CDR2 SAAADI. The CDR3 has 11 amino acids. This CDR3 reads CASSDGAKQFF. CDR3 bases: TGCGCCAGCTCAGACGGAGCGAAGCAGTTCTTC.

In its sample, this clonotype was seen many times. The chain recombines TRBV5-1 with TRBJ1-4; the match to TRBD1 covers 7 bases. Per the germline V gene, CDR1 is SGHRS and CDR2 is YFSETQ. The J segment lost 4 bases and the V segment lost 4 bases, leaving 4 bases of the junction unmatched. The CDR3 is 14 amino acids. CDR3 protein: CASSDRDSNEKLFF. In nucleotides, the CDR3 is TGCGCCAGCAGCGACCGGGACAGTAATGAAAAACTGTTTTTT.

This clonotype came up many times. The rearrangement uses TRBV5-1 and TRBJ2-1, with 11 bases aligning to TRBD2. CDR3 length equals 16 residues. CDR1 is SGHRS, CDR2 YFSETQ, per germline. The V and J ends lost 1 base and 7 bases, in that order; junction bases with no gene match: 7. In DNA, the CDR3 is TGCGCCAGCAGCTTGAGACTAGCGGGACCTGGGAATGAGCAGTTCTTC. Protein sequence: CASSLRLAGPGNEQFF.

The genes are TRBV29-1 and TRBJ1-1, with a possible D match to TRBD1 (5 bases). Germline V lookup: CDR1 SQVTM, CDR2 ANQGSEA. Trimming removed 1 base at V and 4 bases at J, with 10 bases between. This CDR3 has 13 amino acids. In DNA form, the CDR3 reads TGCAGCGTTGAAGCGGGACTGGGCACTGAAGCTTTCTTT. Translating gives CSVEAGLGTEAFF.

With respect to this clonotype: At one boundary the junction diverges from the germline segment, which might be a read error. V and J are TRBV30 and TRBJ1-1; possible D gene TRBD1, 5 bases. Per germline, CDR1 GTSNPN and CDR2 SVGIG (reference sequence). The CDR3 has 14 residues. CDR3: CAWRRGDCNTAAFF. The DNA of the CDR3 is TGTGCCTGGAGGCGGGGGGATTGTAACACTGCAGCTTTCTTT.

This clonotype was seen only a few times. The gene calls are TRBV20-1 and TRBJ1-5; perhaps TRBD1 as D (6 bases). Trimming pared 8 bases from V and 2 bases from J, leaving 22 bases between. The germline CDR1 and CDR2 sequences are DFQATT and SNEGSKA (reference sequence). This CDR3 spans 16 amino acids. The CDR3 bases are TGCAGTCCACTAGCCACGGGAGGGGGGGGCAATCAGCCCCAGCATTTT. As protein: CSPLATGGGGNQPQHF.

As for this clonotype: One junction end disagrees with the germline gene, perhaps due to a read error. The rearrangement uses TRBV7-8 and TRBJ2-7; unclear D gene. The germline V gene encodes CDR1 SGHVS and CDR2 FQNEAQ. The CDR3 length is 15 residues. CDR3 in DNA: TGTTCCAGCAATCTACTCCTTGGAGATTCCCACGAGCAGTACTTC. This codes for CSSNLLLGDSHEQYF.

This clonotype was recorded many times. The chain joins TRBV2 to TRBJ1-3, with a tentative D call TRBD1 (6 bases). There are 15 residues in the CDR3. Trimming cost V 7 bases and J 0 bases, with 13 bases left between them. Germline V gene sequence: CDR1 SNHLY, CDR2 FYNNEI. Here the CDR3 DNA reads TGTGCCAGCACGCTCGACAGGAACTCTGGAAACACCATATATTTT. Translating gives CASTLDRNSGNTIYF.

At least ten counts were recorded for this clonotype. The CDR3 region has the DNA TGTGCCAGCAGCCGGACAGGGTCTCAGCCCCAGCATTTT. It encodes CASSRTGSQPQHF. The V call is TRBV27, the J call TRBJ1-5, with TRBD1 matching 8 bases. Germline V lookup: CDR1 MNHEY, CDR2 SMNVEV (reference sequence). CDR3 size: 13 residues. The trim removed 6 bases at V and 6 bases at J, leaving 4 bases unmatched.

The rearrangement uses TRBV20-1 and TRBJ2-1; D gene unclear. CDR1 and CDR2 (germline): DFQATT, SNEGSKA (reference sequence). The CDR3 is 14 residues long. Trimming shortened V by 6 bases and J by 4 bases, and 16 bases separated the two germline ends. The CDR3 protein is CSAMGGRKYNEQFF. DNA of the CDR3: TGCAGTGCAATGGGCGGAAGAAAGTACAATGAGCAGTTCTTC.

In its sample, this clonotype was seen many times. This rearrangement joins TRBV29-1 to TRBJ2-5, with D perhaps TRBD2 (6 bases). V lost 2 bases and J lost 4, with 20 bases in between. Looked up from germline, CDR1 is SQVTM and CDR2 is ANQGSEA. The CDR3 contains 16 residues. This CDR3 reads CSVEPRRGGPPETQYF. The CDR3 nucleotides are TGCAGCGTTGAACCTCGACGGGGAGGACCACCAGAGACCCAGTACTTC.

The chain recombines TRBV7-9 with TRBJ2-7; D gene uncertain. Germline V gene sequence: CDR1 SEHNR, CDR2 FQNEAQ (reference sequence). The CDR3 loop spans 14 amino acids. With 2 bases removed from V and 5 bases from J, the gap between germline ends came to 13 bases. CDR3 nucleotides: TGTGCCAGCAGCTTAAACTTTAGACCCGACGAGCAGTACTTC. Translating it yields CASSLNFRPDEQYF.